This T cell receptor beta chain appears in the sequencing data of a study of OX40 agonist ivuxolimab in advanced cancers. Study-level background: Ivuxolimab, an antibody that agonizes OX40 (CD134), was administered to the patients. General study points: More expanded clones were seen, on average, in CD8+ T cells than in CD4+.

Here immunoSEQ multiplex PCR was the method, and the copy in TCRdb shows in-frame clones only, minus some. There are about 84,000 clones in the sample; nearly 95% occur only once, and roughly 11% lies in the top ten. Worth noting for this clone: Its specificity is unknown.

Autoimmune disease history or systemic immunosuppression barred patients. The CDR3 contains 16 residues. V shed 5 bases and J 1 base; nucleotides not matched to a gene: 5. Looked up from germline, CDR1 is SGHTA and CDR2 is FQGTGA. The sequencing here drew on CD4+ or CD8+ T cells sorted from blood, taken in a trial of the OX40 agonist ivuxolimab. This clonotype originated in an adult with an advanced solid tumor such as melanoma, head and neck, liver or kidney cancer. This rearrangement joins TRBV7-3 to TRBJ2-3; 11 positions match TRBD2. The DNA for the CDR3 is TGTGCCAGCAGCCCCGGGACTAGCGGCCGCACAGATACGCAGTATTTT. This encodes CASSPGTSGRTDTQYF.